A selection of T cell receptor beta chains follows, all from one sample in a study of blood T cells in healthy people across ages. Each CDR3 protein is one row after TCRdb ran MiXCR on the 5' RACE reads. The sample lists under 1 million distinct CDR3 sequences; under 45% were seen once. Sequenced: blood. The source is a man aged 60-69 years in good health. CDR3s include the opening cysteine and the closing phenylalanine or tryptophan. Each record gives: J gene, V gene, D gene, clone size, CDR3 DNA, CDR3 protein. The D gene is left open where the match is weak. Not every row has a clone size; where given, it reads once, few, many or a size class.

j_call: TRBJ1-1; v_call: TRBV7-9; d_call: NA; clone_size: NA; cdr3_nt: TGTGCCAGCAATCTAGGGGCAGCTATGAACACTGAAGCTTTCTTT; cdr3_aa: CASNLGAAMNTEAFF
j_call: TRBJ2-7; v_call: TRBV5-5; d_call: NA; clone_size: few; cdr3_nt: TGTGCCAGCAGCATGGACAGTCGAACTTCCTACGAGCAGTACTTC; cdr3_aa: CASSMDSRTSYEQYF
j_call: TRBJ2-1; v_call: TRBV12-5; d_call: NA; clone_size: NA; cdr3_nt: TGTGCTACAGGACGGGGGCGGAATGAGCAGTTCTTC; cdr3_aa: CATGRGRNEQFF
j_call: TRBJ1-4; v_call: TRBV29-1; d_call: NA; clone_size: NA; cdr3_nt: TGCAGCGCGGGCTTAACAAATGAAAAACTGTTTTTT; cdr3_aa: CSAGLTNEKLFF
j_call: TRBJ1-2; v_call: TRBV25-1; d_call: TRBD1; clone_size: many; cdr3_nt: TGTGCCAGCAGTGCAGGGGGTGGCTACACCTTC; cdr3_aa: CASSAGGGYTF
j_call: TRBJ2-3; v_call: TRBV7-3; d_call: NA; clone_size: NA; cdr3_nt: TGTGCCAGCAGCCTGTCGCCGGCCCTCCCGAGCACAGATACGCAGTATTTT; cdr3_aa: CASSLSPALPSTDTQYF
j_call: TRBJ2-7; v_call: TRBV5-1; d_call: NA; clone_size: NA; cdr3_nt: TGCGCCAGCAGCCAATCGGTGGGGGCAGCCTACGAGCAGTACTTC; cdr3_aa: CASSQSVGAAYEQYF
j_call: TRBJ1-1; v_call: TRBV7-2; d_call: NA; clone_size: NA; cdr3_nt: TGTGCCAGCAGCTTAAACCGGGGCGCTTTCTTT; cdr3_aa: CASSLNRGAFF
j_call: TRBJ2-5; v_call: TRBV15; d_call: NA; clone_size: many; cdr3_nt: TGTGCCACCAGCAGCAGGGGTCGGGAGACCCAGTACTTC; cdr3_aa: CATSSRGRETQYF
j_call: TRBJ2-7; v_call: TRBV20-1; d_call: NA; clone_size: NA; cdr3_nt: TGCAGTGCTAGTGGCAGAATAAGTTACGAGCAGTACTTC; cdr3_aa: CSASGRISYEQYF